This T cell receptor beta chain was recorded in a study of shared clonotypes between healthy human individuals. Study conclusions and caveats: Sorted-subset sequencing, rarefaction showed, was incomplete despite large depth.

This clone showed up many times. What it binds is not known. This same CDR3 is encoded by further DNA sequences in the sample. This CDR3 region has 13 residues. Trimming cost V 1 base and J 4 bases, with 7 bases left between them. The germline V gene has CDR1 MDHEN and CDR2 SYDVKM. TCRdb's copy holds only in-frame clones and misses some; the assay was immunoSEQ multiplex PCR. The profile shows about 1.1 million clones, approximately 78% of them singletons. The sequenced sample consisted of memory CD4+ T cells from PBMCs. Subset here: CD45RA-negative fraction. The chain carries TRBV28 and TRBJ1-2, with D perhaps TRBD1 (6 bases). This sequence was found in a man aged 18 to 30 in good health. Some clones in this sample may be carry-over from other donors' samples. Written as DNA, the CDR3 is TGTGCCAGCAGTTTATCAGGGGCCTATGGCTACACCTTC. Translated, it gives CASSLSGAYGYTF.